This T cell receptor beta chain is from a study of glioma-infiltrating T cells after dendritic cell vaccination. Across the study: Glioblastoma patients came from Phase I and II dendritic cell vaccination trials.

Indicated time point: after dendritic cell vaccination, including at tumor progression/relapse. PBMC sampling occurred before vaccination, two weeks after the third dose, and at progression. Whole-study results and caveats: Survival was not directly related to TCR clonality in these patients. Longer survival after dendritic cell vaccination followed higher pretreatment TIL content.

The CDR3 loop spans 14 amino acids. Germline loops: CDR1 SQVTM, CDR2 ANQGSEA. V dropped 4 bases and J dropped 1 base, with 13 bases sitting between them. With regard to this clone: Its antigen is currently unknown.

Measured with immunoSEQ multiplex PCR; TCRdb has only the in-frame clones, and not every one. The sample has 90,000 to 95,000 clones; 75% to 90% are singletons. The rearrangement uses TRBV29-1 and TRBJ1-1; the D gene is possibly TRBD1 (6 bases). The specimen was blood, collected after dendritic cell vaccination. The source of this sequence is a human donor with glioblastoma. In DNA, the CDR3 is TGCAGCGTTGCTGTGGCGGGGGCGAACACTGAAGCTTTCTTT. Amino acids: CSVAVAGANTEAFF.